The 21 T cell receptor beta chains below all came from one sample that was sequenced in a study of blood T cell repertoires in COVID-19. Profiled with immunoSEQ multiplex PCR; TCRdb holds only in-frame clones, not every one. The repertoire holds around 200,000 clones, with under 90% as singletons. The material sequenced was peripheral blood. The receptors shown here come from a human donor in a cohort sampled during active COVID-19.

This clone occurred a few times. The chain recombines TRBV4-1 with TRBJ1-1; weak D call: TRBD1 (5 bases). The CDR3 spans 15 residues. Trimming took 5 bases from V and 1 from J, leaving 14 bases between them. The germline CDR1 and CDR2 sequences are MGHRA and YSYEKL. CDR3 region: CASSVNPQGNTEAFF. The CDR3 DNA sequence: TGCGCCAGCAGCGTTAATCCCCAGGGGAACACTGAAGCTTTCTTT.

V usage is TRBV9 and J usage is TRBJ1-3; tentative D call: TRBD1 (5 bases). Trimming shortened V by 0 bases and J by 2 bases, and 9 bases separated the two germline ends. This CDR3 comprises 15 residues. Germline loops: CDR1 SGDLS, CDR2 YYNGEE. This CDR3 is CASSVDTGPGNTIYF. CDR3 in DNA: TGTGCCAGCAGCGTAGATACAGGACCTGGAAACACCATATATTTT.

In this sample, this clone turned up once. The genes are TRBV30 and TRBJ1-1; no definite D call. CDR3 length: 14 amino acids. Per the germline V gene, CDR1 is GTSNPN and CDR2 is SVGIG (reference sequence). Trimming left V 8 bases short and J 1 base short, with 17 bases between. This CDR3 reads CAGPERAPNTEAFF. CDR3 DNA sequence: TGTGCCGGACCTGAGAGGGCTCCGAACACTGAAGCTTTCTTT.

The genes are TRBV6-5 and TRBJ2-7; 10 nucleotides agree with TRBD1. V trimming: 4 bases; J trimming: 3 bases; junction bases outside the gene matches: 3. From germline, CDR1 is MNHEY and CDR2 SVGAGI. There are 14 residues in the CDR3. Written as DNA, the CDR3 is TGTGCCAGCAGTTCCGGGACAGGGGTCTACGAGCAGTACTTC. This sequence encodes CASSSGTGVYEQYF.

V usage is TRBV29-1 and J usage is TRBJ1-2; a possible D gene is TRBD1 (5 bases). Germline CDR1 is SQVTM and CDR2 is ANQGSEA. V was cut by 4 bases and J by 5 bases, with 14 bases left in between. The CDR3 length is 13 residues. The DNA of the CDR3 is TGCAGCGTTGCGGGACTGAACGAGTATGGCTACACCTTC. Translation gives CSVAGLNEYGYTF.

The CDR3 nucleotides read TGTGCCAGCAGCCCCCGGACAGGGGCTTACAATGAGCAGTTCTTC. Residues: CASSPRTGAYNEQFF. This chain uses TRBV9 with TRBJ2-1, with 9 bases lining up with TRBD1. The CDR3 spans 15 residues. Looked up from germline, CDR1 is SGDLS and CDR2 is YYNGEE. The V gene end was trimmed by 4 bases and the J gene end by 4 bases; junction bases not matched to a gene: 6.

This clone turned up a few times. The chain joins TRBV27 to TRBJ1-1, with D maybe TRBD1 (5 bases). This CDR3 region has 13 residues. The germline V and J ends were trimmed by 2 bases and 4 bases, with 8 bases remaining between them. Germline V CDR1 and CDR2: MNHEY, SMNVEV (reference sequence). This chain's CDR3 is CASSLGRGTEAFF. The CDR3 DNA reads TGTGCCAGCAGTTTAGGGAGGGGCACTGAAGCTTTCTTT.

J is TRBJ1-1 and V is TRBV4-1, with TRBD1 identical over 11 bases. This CDR3 spans 14 amino acids. The germline V gene encodes CDR1 MGHRA and CDR2 YSYEKL. V lost 4 bases and J lost 6; bases outside the gene matches: 4. CDR3 nucleotides: TGCGCCAGCAGCCCCGGACAGGGGGCCTCTGAAGCTTTCTTT. It yields the protein CASSPGQGASEAFF.

The rearrangement uses TRBV19 and TRBJ1-5; 7 bases fit TRBD1. J was trimmed by 7 bases and V by 1 base; bases with no gene match: 4. This CDR3 contains 14 residues. Per the germline V gene, CDR1 is LNHDA and CDR2 is SQIVND (reference sequence). In DNA, the CDR3 is TGTGCCAGTAGTATAGGACAGGGTCGGCAGCCCCAGCATTTT. This translates into CASSIGQGRQPQHF.

V is TRBV6-5 and J is TRBJ2-5, with D maybe TRBD1 (6 bases). V lost 4 bases and J lost 4, with 16 bases in between. The germline V gene has CDR1 MNHEY and CDR2 SVGAGI. CDR3 length: 15 residues. CDR3 region: CASSSRTVRRETQYF. CDR3 nucleotide sequence: TGTGCCAGCAGTTCTAGGACAGTCAGACGAGAGACCCAGTACTTC.

V usage is TRBV6-1 and J usage is TRBJ2-7; D possibly corresponds to TRBD2 (7 bases). V was shortened by 5 bases and J by 1 base, with 18 bases between the two germline ends. CDR3 size: 16 residues. The germline CDR1 and CDR2 sequences are MNHNS and SASEGT. CDR3 protein: CASSQGGGGTSYEQYF. DNA of the CDR3: TGTGCCAGCAGTCAAGGGGGAGGGGGGACTTCCTACGAGCAGTACTTC.

The V gene is TRBV2, the J gene TRBJ2-2; D ambiguous. Between the trimmed V and J ends, which lost 6 bases and 8 bases, there was a span of 19 bases. Germline CDR1 reads SNHLY; CDR2 reads FYNNEI. This CDR3 is built from 15 residues. The CDR3 spells CASSLTRPSTGELFF. For the CDR3, the DNA is TGTGCCAGCAGCCTGACAAGGCCCAGTACGGGGGAGCTGTTTTTT. The full variable domain, its missing parts supplied by reference TRBV2 and TRBJ2-2, is EPEVTQTPSHQVTQMGQEVILRCVPISNHLYFYWYRQILGQKVEFLVSFYNNEISEKSEIFDDQFSVERPDGSNFTLKIRSTKLEDSAMYFCASSLTRPSTGELFFGEGSRLTVL.

This rearrangement joins TRBV23-1 to TRBJ2-2; 7 bases map to TRBD2. Being an ORF, TRBV23-1 has a function that is uncertain. The CDR3 consists of 17 residues. The V and J ends lost 0 bases and 7 bases, in that order; junction bases with no gene match: 11. The CDR3: CASSQSWLAENIGELFF. As DNA, the CDR3 is TGCGCCAGCAGTCAATCTTGGCTAGCGGAAAATATCGGGGAGCTGTTTTTT.

V gene TRBV5-1 combines with J gene TRBJ1-5; TRBD1 is a possible D gene (5 bases). Germline CDR1 and CDR2: SGHRS and YFSETQ. The CDR3 extends over 15 amino acids. Deletions cut 2 bases from V and 2 bases from J, with 11 bases between. The CDR3 sequence is CASSFAGGGNQPQHF. CDR3 bases: TGCGCCAGCAGCTTTGCGGGGGGGGGCAATCAGCCCCAGCATTTT. The full variable domain, its missing parts supplied by reference TRBV5-1 and TRBJ1-5, is KAGVTQTPRYLIKTRGQQVTLSCSPISGHRSVSWYQQTPGQGLQFLFEYFSETQRNKGNFPGRFSGRQFSNSRSEMNVSTLELGDSALYLCASSFAGGGNQPQHFGDGTRLSIL.

V gene TRBV5-1 combines with J gene TRBJ1-1; D is uncertain. The length of the CDR3 is 13 residues. The V gene's germline CDR1 is SGHRS and CDR2 YFSETQ. Deletions cut 3 bases from V and 7 bases from J, with 13 bases between. The CDR3 nucleotides read TGCGCCAGCAGCTCCGGGGATCCGAGTGAAGCTTTCTTT. Translated: CASSSGDPSEAFF.

This clone was counted a few times. The genes are TRBV19 and TRBJ1-1; TRBD1 matches 7 bases. V lost 6 bases and J lost 8; bases outside the gene matches: 9. The CDR3 consists of 13 residues. CDR1 and CDR2 (germline): LNHDA, SQIVND (reference sequence). The CDR3 loop reads CASRVDADREAFF. The CDR3, as DNA: TGTGCCAGTAGAGTGGACGCGGACAGGGAAGCTTTCTTT.

The chain is built from TRBV6-2 or TRBV6-3 and TRBJ2-5; tentatively, D is TRBD1 (5 bases). The CDR3 totals 15 residues. Trimming shortened V by 2 bases and J by 0 bases, and 10 bases separated the two germline ends. Per the germline V gene, CDR1 is MNHEY and CDR2 is SVGEGT. This CDR3 is CASSYPQGYQETQYF. The CDR3 nucleotides are TGTGCCAGCAGTTACCCCCAGGGCTACCAAGAGACCCAGTACTTC.

Details on this clone: This sample also contains other DNA sequences that code for the same CDR3. This chain joins TRBV20-1 and TRBJ1-5; the match to TRBD1 covers 8 bases. V lost 3 bases to trimming and J lost 5 bases; unmatched junction nucleotides: 6. Per the germline V gene, CDR1 is DFQATT and CDR2 is SNEGSKA (reference sequence). This CDR3 is 14 amino acids long. CDR3 DNA sequence: TGCAGTGCTAGTCCAGGACAGGGTGATCAGCCCCAGCATTTT. Encoded protein: CSASPGQGDQPQHF.

The chain recombines TRBV20-1 with TRBJ2-7, with no clear D. Trimming took off 3 bases at V and 0 bases at J, with 9 bases between the two ends. Germline values: CDR1 DFQATT, CDR2 SNEGSKA (reference sequence). This CDR3 comprises 13 residues. The CDR3 region has the DNA TGCAGTGCTAGTCCTAGTAACTCCTACGAGCAGTACTTC. Translated, it gives CSASPSNSYEQYF.

This sequence joins TRBV12-3 or TRBV12-4 and TRBJ2-2; the D is unclear. There are 12 residues in the CDR3. The V and J ends lost 4 bases and 4 bases respectively, with 4 bases between them. CDR3 sequence reads: CASSSVTGELFF. As DNA, the CDR3 is TGTGCCAGCAGTTCAGTCACCGGGGAGCTGTTTTTT.

The sample holds a few counts of this clone. The rearrangement links TRBV3-1 (or the pseudogene TRBV3-2) to TRBJ2-7; 8 bases match TRBD1. Germline CDR1 is LGHDT and CDR2 is YNNKEL (reference sequence). V shed 1 base, J shed 6 bases, and the junction held 8 bases outside the gene matches. The CDR3 is 15 residues long. The CDR3 here is CASSQATGTGGEQYF. Written as DNA, the CDR3 is TGTGCCAGCAGCCAAGCAACCGGGACAGGTGGCGAGCAGTACTTC.